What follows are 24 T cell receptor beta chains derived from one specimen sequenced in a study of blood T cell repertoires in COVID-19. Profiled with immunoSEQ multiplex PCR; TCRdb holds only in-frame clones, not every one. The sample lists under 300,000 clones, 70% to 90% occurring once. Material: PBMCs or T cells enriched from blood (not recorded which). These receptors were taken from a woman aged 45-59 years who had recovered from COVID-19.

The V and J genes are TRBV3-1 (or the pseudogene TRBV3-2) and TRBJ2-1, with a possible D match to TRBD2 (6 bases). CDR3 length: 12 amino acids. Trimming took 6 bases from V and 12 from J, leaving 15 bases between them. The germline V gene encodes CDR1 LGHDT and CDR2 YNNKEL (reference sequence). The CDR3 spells CASRDLAKGQFF. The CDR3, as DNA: TGTGCCAGCAGAGACCTAGCGAAGGGGCAGTTCTTC.

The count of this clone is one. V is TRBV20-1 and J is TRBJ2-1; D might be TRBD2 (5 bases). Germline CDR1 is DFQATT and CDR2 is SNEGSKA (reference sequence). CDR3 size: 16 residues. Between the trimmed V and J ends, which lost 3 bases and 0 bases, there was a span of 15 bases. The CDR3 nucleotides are TGCAGTGCTAGTGACTACCGAAAAAGCTCCTACAATGAGCAGTTCTTC. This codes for CSASDYRKSSYNEQFF.

CDR3 sequence: CASSPGTSGSYNEQFF. For the CDR3, the DNA is TGTGCCAGCAGCCCAGGGACTAGCGGGTCCTACAATGAGCAGTTCTTC. The chain has TRBV7-3 and TRBJ2-1, with 12 bases fitting TRBD2. Germline CDR1 and CDR2: SGHTA and FQGTGA. V shed 5 bases, J shed 1 base, and the junction held 3 bases outside the gene matches. The CDR3 totals 16 residues. The variable domain in full, with the rest retrieved from reference TRBV7-3 and TRBJ2-1, is GAGVSQTPSNKVTEKGKYVELRCDPISGHTALYWYRQSLGQGPEFLIYFQGTGAADDSGLPNDRFFAVRPEGSVSTLKIQRTERGDSAVYLCASSPGTSGSYNEQFFGPGTRLTVL.

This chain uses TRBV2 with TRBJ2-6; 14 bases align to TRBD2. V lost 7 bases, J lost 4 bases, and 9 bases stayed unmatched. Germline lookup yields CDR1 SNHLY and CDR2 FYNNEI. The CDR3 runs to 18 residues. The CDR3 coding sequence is TGTGCCAGCAACCCGGGACTAGCGGGAGTCTCCGGGGCCAACGTCCTGACTTTC. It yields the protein CASNPGLAGVSGANVLTF.

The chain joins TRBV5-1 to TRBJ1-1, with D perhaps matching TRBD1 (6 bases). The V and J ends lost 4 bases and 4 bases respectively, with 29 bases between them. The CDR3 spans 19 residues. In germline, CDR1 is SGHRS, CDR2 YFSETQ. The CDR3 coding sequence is TGCGCCAGCAGCGGGGGGAGGGACATCGAAATTCAGAAGGTCACTGAAGCTTTCTTT. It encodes CASSGGRDIEIQKVTEAFF.

Here the CDR3 reads CAIQGSGRDTDTQYF. CDR3 bases: TGTGCCATCCAAGGTAGCGGGAGGGATACAGATACGCAGTATTTT. The rearrangement joins TRBV10-3 to TRBJ2-3; 11 bases line up with TRBD2. CDR1 ENHRY and CDR2 SYGVKD come from the germline V gene. V shed 8 bases and J 3 bases; nucleotides not matched to a gene: 7. The CDR3 is 15 residues long.

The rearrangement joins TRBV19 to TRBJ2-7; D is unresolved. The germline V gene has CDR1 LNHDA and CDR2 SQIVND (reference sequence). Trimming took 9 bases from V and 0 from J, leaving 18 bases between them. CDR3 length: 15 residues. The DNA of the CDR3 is TGTGCCAGATTCTTGGGTGAGAGGAGCTCCTACGAGCAGTACTTC. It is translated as CARFLGERSSYEQYF.

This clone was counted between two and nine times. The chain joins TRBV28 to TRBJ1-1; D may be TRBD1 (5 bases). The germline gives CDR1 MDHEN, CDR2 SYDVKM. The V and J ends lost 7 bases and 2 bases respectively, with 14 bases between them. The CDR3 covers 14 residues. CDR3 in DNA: TGTGCCAGCATACAGGAAGGGGATAACACTGAAGCTTTCTTT. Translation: CASIQEGDNTEAFF. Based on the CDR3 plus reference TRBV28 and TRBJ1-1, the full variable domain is DVKVTQSSRYLVKRTGEKVFLECVQDMDHENMFWYRQDPGLGLRLIYFSYDVKMKEKGDIPEGYSVSREKKERFSLILESASTNQTSMYLCASIQEGDNTEAFFGQGTRLTVV.

The CDR3 loop is CASGLTSGSSEQFF. CDR3 DNA sequence: TGTGCTAGTGGTTTGACTAGCGGGAGCTCTGAGCAGTTCTTC. This chain uses TRBV12-5 with TRBJ2-1; 11 bases match TRBD2. With 2 bases clipped from V and 9 bases from J, the junction kept 3 bases outside the gene matches. Per germline, CDR1 LGHNT and CDR2 FRNRAP. The CDR3 extends over 14 amino acids.

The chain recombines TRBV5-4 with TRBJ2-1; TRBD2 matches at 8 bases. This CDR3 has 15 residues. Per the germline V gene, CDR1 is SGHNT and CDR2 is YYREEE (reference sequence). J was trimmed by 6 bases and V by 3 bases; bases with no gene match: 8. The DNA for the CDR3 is TGTGCCAGCAGCTCCTCCGGACTAGCCCCCAATGAGCAGTTCTTC. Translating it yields CASSSSGLAPNEQFF.

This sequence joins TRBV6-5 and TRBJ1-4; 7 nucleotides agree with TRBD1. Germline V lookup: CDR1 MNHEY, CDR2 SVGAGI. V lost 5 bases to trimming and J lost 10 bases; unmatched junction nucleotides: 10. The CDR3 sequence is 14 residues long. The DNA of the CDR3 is TGTGCCAGCAGTACCGGGACAGAGTCGGCAAAACTGTTTTTT. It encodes CASSTGTESAKLFF.

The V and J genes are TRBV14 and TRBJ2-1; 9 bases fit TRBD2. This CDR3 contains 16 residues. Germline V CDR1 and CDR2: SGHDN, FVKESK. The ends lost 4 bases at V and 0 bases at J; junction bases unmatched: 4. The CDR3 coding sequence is TGTGCCAGCAGCCCTAGACTAGCGGTCTCCTACAATGAGCAGTTCTTC. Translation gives CASSPRLAVSYNEQFF.

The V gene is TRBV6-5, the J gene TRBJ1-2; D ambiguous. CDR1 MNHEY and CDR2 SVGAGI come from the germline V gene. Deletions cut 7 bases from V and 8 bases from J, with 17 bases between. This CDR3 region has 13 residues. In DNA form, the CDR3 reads TGTGCCAGCACCCCCCGGGGAGTACGAGGCTACACCTTC. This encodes CASTPRGVRGYTF.

The chain's CDR3 is CASSLVTGRGNTEAFF. In DNA, the CDR3 is TGTGCCAGTAGTCTCGTGACAGGGCGAGGGAACACTGAAGCTTTCTTT. V and J are TRBV19 and TRBJ1-1, with TRBD1 matching over 7 bases. Germline CDR1 is LNHDA and CDR2 is SQIVND (reference sequence). The CDR3 has 16 residues. The ends lost 5 bases at V and 1 base at J; junction bases unmatched: 10. Using reference TRBV19 and TRBJ1-1 for the parts outside the CDR3, the full variable domain is DGGITQSPKYLFRKEGQNVTLSCEQNLNHDAMYWYRQDPGQGLRLIYYSQIVNDFQKGDIAEGYSVSREKKESFPLTVTSAQKNPTAFYLCASSLVTGRGNTEAFFGQGTRLTVV.

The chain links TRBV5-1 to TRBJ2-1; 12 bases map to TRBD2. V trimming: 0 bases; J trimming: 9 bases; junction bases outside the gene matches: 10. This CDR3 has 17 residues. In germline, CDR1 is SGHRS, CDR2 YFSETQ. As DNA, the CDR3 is TGCGCCAGCAGCTTGGCCTCCGGACTAGCGGGATTTTTTGAGCAGTTCTTC. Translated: CASSLASGLAGFFEQFF. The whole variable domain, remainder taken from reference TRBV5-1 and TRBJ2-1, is KAGVTQTPRYLIKTRGQQVTLSCSPISGHRSVSWYQQTPGQGLQFLFEYFSETQRNKGNFPGRFSGRQFSNSRSEMNVSTLELGDSALYLCASSLASGLAGFFEQFFGPGTRLTVL.

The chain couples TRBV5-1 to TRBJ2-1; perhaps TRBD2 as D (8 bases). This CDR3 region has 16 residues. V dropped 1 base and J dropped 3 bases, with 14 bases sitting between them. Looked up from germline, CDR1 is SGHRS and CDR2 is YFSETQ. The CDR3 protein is CASSLLAGQIYNEQFF. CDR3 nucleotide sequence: TGCGCCAGCAGCTTGTTAGCGGGACAGATCTACAATGAGCAGTTCTTC. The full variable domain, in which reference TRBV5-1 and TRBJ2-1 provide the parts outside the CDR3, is KAGVTQTPRYLIKTRGQQVTLSCSPISGHRSVSWYQQTPGQGLQFLFEYFSETQRNKGNFPGRFSGRQFSNSRSEMNVSTLELGDSALYLCASSLLAGQIYNEQFFGPGTRLTVL.

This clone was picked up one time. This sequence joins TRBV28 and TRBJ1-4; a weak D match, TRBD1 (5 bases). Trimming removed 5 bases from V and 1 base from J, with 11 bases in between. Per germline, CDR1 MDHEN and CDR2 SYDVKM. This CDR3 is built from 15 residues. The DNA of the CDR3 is TGTGCCAGCAGTGACCTCAGGGAAACTAATGAAAAACTGTTTTTT. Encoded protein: CASSDLRETNEKLFF.

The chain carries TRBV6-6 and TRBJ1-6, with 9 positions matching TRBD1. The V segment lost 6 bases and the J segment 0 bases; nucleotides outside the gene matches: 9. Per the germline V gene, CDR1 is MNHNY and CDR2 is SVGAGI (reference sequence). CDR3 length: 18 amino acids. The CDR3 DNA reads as TGTGCCAGCAGCCGACGGACAGGGGAAAGCTCCTATAATTCACCCCTCCACTTT. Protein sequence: CASSRRTGESSYNSPLHF.

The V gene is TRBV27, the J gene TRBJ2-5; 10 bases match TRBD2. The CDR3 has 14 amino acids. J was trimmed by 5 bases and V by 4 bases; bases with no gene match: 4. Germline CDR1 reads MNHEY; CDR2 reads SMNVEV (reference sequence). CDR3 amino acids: CASSSSGRGETQYF. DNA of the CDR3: TGTGCCAGCAGTTCTAGCGGGAGAGGGGAGACCCAGTACTTC.

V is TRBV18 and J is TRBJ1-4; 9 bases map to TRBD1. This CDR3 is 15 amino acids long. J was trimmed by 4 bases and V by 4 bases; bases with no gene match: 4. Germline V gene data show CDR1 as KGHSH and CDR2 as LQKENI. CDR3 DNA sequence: TGTGCCAGCTCACTCGGACAGGGGCATAATGAAAAACTGTTTTTT. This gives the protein CASSLGQGHNEKLFF.

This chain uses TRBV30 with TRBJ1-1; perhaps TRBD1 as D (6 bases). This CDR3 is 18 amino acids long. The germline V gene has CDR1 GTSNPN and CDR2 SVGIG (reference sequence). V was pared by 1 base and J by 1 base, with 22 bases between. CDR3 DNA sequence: TGTGCCTGGAGTGGGGTTTCCATCACAGGGTTCGGGAACACTGAAGCTTTCTTT. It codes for CAWSGVSITGFGNTEAFF. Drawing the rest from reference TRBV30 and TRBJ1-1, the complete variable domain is SQTIHQWPATLVQPVGSPLSLECTVEGTSNPNLYWYRQAAGRGLQLLFYSVGIGQISSEVPQNLSASRPQDRQFILSSKKLLLSDSGFYLCAWSGVSITGFGNTEAFFGQGTRLTVV.

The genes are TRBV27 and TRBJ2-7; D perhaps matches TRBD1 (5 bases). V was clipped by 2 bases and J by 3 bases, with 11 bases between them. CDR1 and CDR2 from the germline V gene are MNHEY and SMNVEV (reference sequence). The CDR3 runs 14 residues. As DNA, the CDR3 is TGTGCCAGCAGTTTAAATGGGGCAAACTACGAGCAGTACTTC. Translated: CASSLNGANYEQYF.

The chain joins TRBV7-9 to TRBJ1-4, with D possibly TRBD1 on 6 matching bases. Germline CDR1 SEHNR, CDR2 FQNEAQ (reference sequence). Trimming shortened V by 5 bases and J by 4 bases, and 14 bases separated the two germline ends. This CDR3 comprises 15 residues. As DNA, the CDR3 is TGTGCCAGCAGCGATACAGGGCTCGGTAATGAAAAACTGTTTTTT. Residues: CASSDTGLGNEKLFF.

CDR3 DNA sequence: TGTGCCAGCTCACCTGGGACTAGAACCGAGCAGTACTTC. Protein sequence: CASSPGTRTEQYF. J is TRBJ2-7 and V is TRBV18; 8 bases match TRBD2. CDR1 is KGHSH, CDR2 LQKENI, per germline. The CDR3 runs 13 residues. The ends lost 3 bases at V and 6 bases at J; junction bases unmatched: 4. The whole variable domain, remainder taken from reference TRBV18 and TRBJ2-7, is NAGVMQNPRHLVRRRGQEARLRCSPMKGHSHVYWYRQLPEEGLKFMVYLQKENIIDESGMPKERFSAEFPKEGPSILRIQQVVRGDSAAYFCASSPGTRTEQYFGPGTRLTVT.